Following are 14 T cell receptor beta chains from one sample sequenced in a study of blood T cell repertoires in COVID-19. Profiled with immunoSEQ multiplex PCR; TCRdb holds only in-frame clones, not every one. The table records approximately 310,000 clones, 85% of them present only once. The sequenced sample was PBMCs or T cells enriched from blood (not recorded which). These receptors were taken from a woman aged 25 to 45 who had been exposed to COVID-19.

The chain has TRBV29-1 and TRBJ1-3; perhaps TRBD1 as D (6 bases). Germline values: CDR1 SQVTM, CDR2 ANQGSEA. CDR3 length equals 13 residues. V gave up 4 bases and J gave up 0 bases, with 7 bases separating them. This chain's CDR3 is CSVADSSGNTIYF. The CDR3 DNA is TGCAGCGTTGCGGACAGCTCTGGAAACACCATATATTTT.

The J gene is TRBJ1-1, the V gene TRBV19; D is unresolved. Germline V gene data show CDR1 as LNHDA and CDR2 as SQIVND (reference sequence). V was shortened by 4 bases and J by 11 bases, with 11 bases between the two germline ends. The CDR3 covers 11 residues. DNA of the CDR3: TGTGCCAGTAGTACTTACATCTCCGCTTTCTTT. It is translated as CASSTYISAFF.

V usage is TRBV19 and J usage is TRBJ1-4, with TRBD1 as a possible D gene (5 bases). Germline V gene sequence: CDR1 LNHDA, CDR2 SQIVND (reference sequence). The CDR3 sequence is 15 residues long. Deletions cut 6 bases from V and 7 bases from J, with 18 bases between. CDR3 loop: CASSRGKGTAEKLFF. Here the CDR3 DNA reads TGTGCCAGTAGCCGGGGGAAAGGGACGGCTGAAAAACTGTTTTTT.

A single count supports this clone. The chain recombines TRBV2 with TRBJ1-4, with TRBD1 as a possible D gene (6 bases). The CDR3 contains 13 residues. V lost 5 bases and J lost 7, with 11 bases in between. Germline CDR1 and CDR2: SNHLY and FYNNEI. The CDR3 DNA sequence: TGTGCCAGCAGTCCCCGGACAGCTGAAAAACTGTTTTTT. Translation gives CASSPRTAEKLFF.

A remark on this clone: This sample also contains other DNA sequences that code for the same CDR3. The rearrangement links TRBV9 to TRBJ2-2; 7 positions agree with TRBD2. The junction had 4 bases not matched to a gene; V was cut back by 2 bases and J by 0 bases. The CDR3 is 16 residues long. CDR1 is SGDLS, CDR2 YYNGEE, per germline. CDR3 protein: CASSVGGRANTGELFF. The DNA of the CDR3 is TGTGCCAGCAGCGTCGGCGGGAGAGCGAACACCGGGGAGCTGTTTTTT.

In this sample, this clone turned up a few times. This chain uses TRBV12-3 or TRBV12-4 with TRBJ1-1; 8 bases are shared with TRBD1. The CDR3 spans 13 residues. V lost 7 bases to trimming and J lost 4 bases; unmatched junction nucleotides: 5. CDR3 region: CASTETGGTEAFF. CDR3 in DNA: TGTGCCAGCACCGAAACAGGGGGCACTGAAGCTTTCTTT.

The chain has TRBV5-1 and TRBJ2-7; 8 positions match TRBD1. CDR3 size: 14 residues. Germline CDR1 SGHRS, CDR2 YFSETQ. Germline trimming cut 4 bases from V and 2 bases from J; bases unmatched to any gene: 5. The CDR3 loop reads CASSPTGEAYEQYF. CDR3 in DNA: TGCGCCAGCAGCCCGACAGGGGAGGCCTACGAGCAGTACTTC.

V usage is TRBV5-1 and J usage is TRBJ2-7; 14 nucleotides agree with TRBD2. The junction had 1 base not matched to a gene; V was cut back by 2 bases and J by 0 bases. This CDR3 has 16 amino acids. The germline gives CDR1 SGHRS, CDR2 YFSETQ. The CDR3, as DNA: TGCGCCAGCAGCTTAGGGACTAGCGGGAGCTCCTACGAGCAGTACTTC. Translating gives CASSLGTSGSSYEQYF.

This chain links TRBV7-2 with TRBJ2-3; D is ambiguous. The CDR3 consists of 13 residues. Germline V gene sequence: CDR1 SGHTA, CDR2 FQGNSA. V lost 3 bases and J 4 bases, leaving 8 bases between the germline ends. CDR3: CASSFSLPDTQYF. For the CDR3, the DNA is TGTGCCAGCAGCTTTTCTCTCCCAGATACGCAGTATTTT.

This clone was recorded only once. CDR3 DNA: TGTGCCAGCAGCGTAGAAGTCTCGGGCGAGCAGTACTTC. This codes for CASSVEVSGEQYF. The chain employs TRBV9 and TRBJ2-7; D ambiguous. In germline, CDR1 is SGDLS, CDR2 YYNGEE. The CDR3 spans 13 residues. The ends were cut back, 0 bases at V and 6 bases at J, with 10 bases in the middle.

The chain couples TRBV30 to TRBJ2-4; TRBD2 agrees at 8 bases. V was pared by 7 bases and J by 6 bases, with 8 bases of the junction left unmatched. The germline V gene has CDR1 GTSNPN and CDR2 SVGIG (reference sequence). The CDR3 extends over 13 amino acids. CDR3 sequence (DNA): TGTGCCTTGCTGACGGGAGGGCCAAACATTCAGTACTTC. This translates into CALLTGGPNIQYF.

The chain is built from TRBV28 and TRBJ1-1; 7 positions agree with TRBD1. Germline CDR1 and CDR2: MDHEN and SYDVKM. This CDR3 has 15 residues. The V and J ends lost 4 bases and 3 bases, in that order; junction bases with no gene match: 8. The CDR3 loop is CASSSLWTGYTEAFF. In nucleotides, the CDR3 is TGTGCCAGCAGTTCCCTTTGGACAGGTTACACTGAAGCTTTCTTT.

This clone was detected a few times. The chain has TRBV4-2 and TRBJ1-1; D is ambiguous. Trimming removed 4 bases from V and 0 bases from J, with 12 bases in between. Per germline, CDR1 LGHNA and CDR2 YNFKEQ. The CDR3 is 15 amino acids. The CDR3 sequence: CASSPLEGMNTEAFF. The CDR3 DNA is TGTGCCAGCAGCCCTCTAGAGGGCATGAACACTGAAGCTTTCTTT.

V gene TRBV5-4 combines with J gene TRBJ2-4; a weak D match, TRBD1 (6 bases). V was clipped by 1 base and J by 5 bases, with 13 bases between them. Germline-derived CDR1 and CDR2 are SGHNT and YYREEE (reference sequence). This CDR3 has 15 amino acids. CDR3 sequence reads: CASSLIGGPENIQYF. CDR3 nucleotide sequence: TGTGCCAGCAGCTTGATTGGGGGCCCCGAAAACATTCAGTACTTC.